These 25 T cell receptor beta chains share one sample of origin, sequenced in a study of early stage breast cancer tumors. Some clones are missing from TCRdb's copy, which holds only in-frame ones; the method was immunoSEQ multiplex PCR. The table shows roughly 56,000 clones, with around three quarters occurring only once. The sample taken for sequencing was blood. The origin of the receptors is a person in their twenties or thirties with breast cancer.

The J gene is TRBJ1-5, the V gene TRBV19, with D unclear. This CDR3 comprises 16 residues. Per germline, CDR1 LNHDA and CDR2 SQIVND (reference sequence). V lost 3 bases and J 3 bases, leaving 15 bases between the germline ends. CDR3 DNA sequence: TGTGCCAGTAGTATTACCTGGACGACTTCCAATCAGCCCCAGCATTTT. Amino acids: CASSITWTTSNQPQHF.

The rearrangement uses TRBV6-6 and TRBJ1-1; D unresolved. The CDR3 runs 14 residues. V was cut by 2 bases and J by 0 bases, with 7 bases left in between. Germline loops: CDR1 MNHNY, CDR2 SVGAGI (reference sequence). The CDR3 sequence is CASSYEGLNTEAFF. The DNA of the CDR3 is TGTGCCAGCAGTTACGAGGGATTGAACACTGAAGCTTTCTTT.

The chain uses TRBV2 and TRBJ1-3; 7 positions agree with TRBD1. CDR1 and CDR2 (germline): SNHLY, FYNNEI. V lost 5 bases, J lost 2 bases, and 6 bases stayed unmatched. The CDR3 consists of 15 residues. CDR3 sequence reads: CASSTSTGAGNTIYF. DNA for the CDR3: TGTGCCAGCAGTACTTCAACAGGGGCTGGAAACACCATATATTTT.

V is TRBV29-1 and J is TRBJ1-3, with TRBD1 identical over 7 bases. The germline V gene encodes CDR1 SQVTM and CDR2 ANQGSEA. J gave up 4 bases and V 1 base, and 10 bases lay outside the gene matches. This CDR3 contains 16 residues. CDR3 loop: CSVEGGSGGGGNTIYF. CDR3 nucleotide sequence: TGCAGCGTTGAAGGGGGCTCAGGGGGTGGAGGAAACACCATATATTTT.

The chain joins TRBV5-4 to TRBJ2-1, with TRBD2 matching over 10 bases. Germline assignment: CDR1 SGHNT and CDR2 YYREEE (reference sequence). The CDR3 is made up of 15 amino acids. The V gene end was trimmed by 3 bases and the J gene end by 10 bases; junction bases not matched to a gene: 10. This CDR3 reads CASSSTSGNMMEQFF. The CDR3 nucleotides read TGTGCCAGCAGCTCTACTAGCGGGAACATGATGGAGCAGTTCTTC.

The chain employs TRBV5-1 and TRBJ2-2; D might be TRBD2 (5 bases). Trimming pared 4 bases from V and 5 bases from J, leaving 9 bases between. CDR3 size: 13 residues. Per the germline V gene, CDR1 is SGHRS and CDR2 is YFSETQ. This chain's CDR3 is CASSPGMTGELFF. The DNA for the CDR3 is TGCGCCAGCAGCCCGGGGATGACCGGGGAGCTGTTTTTT.

The chain employs TRBV7-2 and TRBJ2-1; D tentatively fits TRBD1 or TRBD2 (5 bases each). Trimming cost V 0 bases and J 1 base, with 7 bases left between them. Germline V gene data show CDR1 as SGHTA and CDR2 as FQGNSA. CDR3 length: 15 amino acids. CDR3 protein: CASSLAGRSYNEQFF. CDR3 nucleotides: TGTGCCAGCAGCTTAGCGGGACGATCCTACAATGAGCAGTTCTTC.

The rearrangement joins TRBV19 to TRBJ1-5; 7 nucleotides align to TRBD1. V lost 7 bases and J lost 10; bases outside the gene matches: 13. The length of the CDR3 is 14 residues. Germline V gene data show CDR1 as LNHDA and CDR2 as SQIVND (reference sequence). CDR3 residues: CASTPTGTSDPQHF. Written as DNA, the CDR3 is TGTGCCAGTACTCCGACAGGGACATCCGATCCCCAGCATTTT.

V usage is TRBV19 and J usage is TRBJ2-7; 8 bases are a match to TRBD1. Per germline, CDR1 LNHDA and CDR2 SQIVND (reference sequence). This CDR3 spans 16 amino acids. V lost 5 bases and J lost 1; bases outside the gene matches: 10. The CDR3 here is CASSVFSRDRSYEQYF. DNA for the CDR3: TGTGCCAGTAGTGTCTTCTCCCGGGACAGGTCCTACGAGCAGTACTTC.

The rearrangement uses TRBV18 and TRBJ2-7; 8 bases match TRBD2. V lost 1 base to trimming and J lost 3 bases; unmatched junction nucleotides: 5. The CDR3 consists of 15 residues. Germline CDR1 and CDR2: KGHSH and LQKENI. This CDR3 is CASSPRPGTSYEQYF. CDR3 DNA sequence: TGTGCCAGCTCACCACGACCCGGGACTAGCTACGAGCAGTACTTC.

This clone occurred a few times. The CDR3: CASFRDNTEAFF. CDR3 in DNA: TGCGCCTCCTTCCGAGATAACACTGAAGCTTTCTTT. The chain combines TRBV5-1 with TRBJ1-1; D not resolved. Germline CDR1 reads SGHRS; CDR2 reads YFSETQ. There are 12 residues in the CDR3. Trimming left V 10 bases short and J 2 bases short, with 12 bases between.

This chain uses TRBV6-1 with TRBJ2-7; a weak D match, TRBD2 (6 bases). The germline V gene has CDR1 MNHNS and CDR2 SASEGT. This CDR3 spans 15 amino acids. The V end lost 7 bases, the J end lost 5 bases, and 21 bases lay between the germline ends. In DNA form, the CDR3 reads TGTGCCAGCACTCCCTTGGACGGGAGTATCCACGAGCAGTACTTC. It codes for CASTPLDGSIHEQYF.

The chain joins TRBV11-2 to TRBJ1-5; tentatively, D is TRBD1 (5 bases). V was cut by 4 bases and J by 3 bases, with 7 bases left in between. Germline CDR1 and CDR2: SGHAT and FQNNGV. This CDR3 is built from 13 residues. The CDR3 nucleotides read TGTGCCAGCAGCTCGGGGGTCAATCAGCCCCAGCATTTT. Protein product: CASSSGVNQPQHF.

CDR3 in amino acids: CASSAGLAGGYEQFF. The CDR3 region has the DNA TGCGCCAGCAGCGCGGGACTAGCGGGAGGGTATGAGCAGTTCTTC. The V call is TRBV10-1, the J call TRBJ2-1, with 16 bases that match TRBD2. The CDR3 extends over 15 amino acids. CDR1 WNHNN and CDR2 SYGVQD come from the germline V gene (reference sequence). V shed 6 bases, J shed 8 bases, and the junction held 4 bases outside the gene matches.

The rearrangement uses TRBV11-3 and TRBJ1-4; D is ambiguous. The length of the CDR3 is 12 residues. V was clipped by 7 bases and J by 7 bases, with 10 bases between them. Germline V gene lookup returns CDR1 SGHNT and CDR2 YENEEA. CDR3 in DNA: TGTGCCAGCAAAAGAGATTTTGAAAAACTGTTTTTT. Amino acids: CASKRDFEKLFF.

V gene TRBV10-1 combines with J gene TRBJ2-5; 7 positions agree with TRBD2. The CDR3 runs to 14 residues. Unmatched junction bases numbered 5, after V lost 3 bases and J lost 4 bases. Germline-derived CDR1 and CDR2 are WNHNN and SYGVQD (reference sequence). CDR3 loop: CASSESGMGETQYF. For the CDR3, the DNA is TGCGCCAGCAGTGAAAGCGGGATGGGAGAGACCCAGTACTTC.

CDR3 residues: CASSPLGGTSTDTQYF. The DNA of the CDR3 is TGTGCCAGCAGTCCCCTAGGGGGCACTAGCACAGATACGCAGTATTTT. This chain connects TRBV27 to TRBJ2-3; 7 bases agree with TRBD1. Per germline, CDR1 MNHEY and CDR2 SMNVEV (reference sequence). The CDR3 spans 16 residues. V shed 5 bases, J shed 0 bases, and the junction held 8 bases outside the gene matches.

The chain links TRBV7-2 to TRBJ1-2; no firm D call. The V and J ends lost 1 base and 4 bases respectively, with 7 bases between them. This CDR3 spans 13 amino acids. Germline V lookup: CDR1 SGHTA, CDR2 FQGNSA. CDR3 sequence: CASSLGQFYGYTF. CDR3 DNA sequence: TGTGCCAGCAGCTTAGGGCAGTTCTATGGCTACACCTTC.

The V gene is TRBV11-1, the J gene TRBJ2-1; 9 bases match TRBD1. Looked up from germline, CDR1 is SGHAT and CDR2 is FQDESV (reference sequence). V shed 1 base, J shed 3 bases, and the junction held 1 base outside the gene matches. The CDR3 runs to 15 residues. The CDR3 coding sequence is TGTGCCAGCAGCTTAGGACAGGGGGTCTACAATGAGCAGTTCTTC. It codes for CASSLGQGVYNEQFF.

The CDR3 loop is CASSKLGTSGDYEQYF. In nucleotides, the CDR3 is TGTGCCAGTAGTAAACTCGGGACTAGCGGAGACTACGAGCAGTACTTC. The chain uses TRBV19 and TRBJ2-7, with 11 bases matching TRBD2. Germline CDR1 reads LNHDA; CDR2 reads SQIVND (reference sequence). The CDR3 extends over 16 amino acids. V was clipped by 4 bases and J by 3 bases; unmatched bases: 8.

Concerning this clone: One end of the junction does not line up with germline, which may come from a read error. The V and J genes are TRBV7-7 and TRBJ2-1; 10 bases fit TRBD2. CDR1 and CDR2 (germline): SSHAT, FNYEAQ (reference sequence). There are 16 residues in the CDR3. CDR3 coding DNA: TGTGCTAGCAGCCCCACCCTTAGCGGGGGGAACAATGAGCAGTTCTTC. Translation: CASSPTLSGGNNEQFF.

The rearrangement links TRBV4-2 to TRBJ2-2; 10 positions agree with TRBD2. The junction had 8 bases not matched to a gene; V was cut back by 0 bases and J by 4 bases. The V gene's germline CDR1 is LGHNA and CDR2 YNFKEQ. This CDR3 spans 18 amino acids. As DNA, the CDR3 is TGTGCCAGCAGCCAAGATCTTTTACTAGCGGGGCGCACCGGGGAGCTGTTTTTT. Protein sequence: CASSQDLLLAGRTGELFF.

J is TRBJ2-2 and V is TRBV11-3; possible D gene TRBD2, 6 bases. Trimming took off 5 bases at V and 1 base at J, with 14 bases between the two ends. Germline V gene data show CDR1 as SGHNT and CDR2 as YENEEA. There are 16 residues in the CDR3. CDR3 amino acids: CASSLGRRENTGELFF. For the CDR3, the DNA is TGTGCCAGCAGCCTAGGGAGGCGGGAGAACACCGGGGAGCTGTTTTTT.

By sample share, this clone is medium-sized. V gene TRBV6-4 combines with J gene TRBJ2-1, with D perhaps TRBD2 (6 bases). The V end was cut by 0 bases, the J end by 8 bases, with 11 bases between. This CDR3 contains 14 residues. Germline values: CDR1 MRHNA, CDR2 SNTAGT. The CDR3 loop reads CASSDSPGVDEQFF. CDR3 in DNA: TGTGCCAGCAGTGACTCCCCGGGGGTAGATGAGCAGTTCTTC.

The rearrangement links TRBV18 to TRBJ2-7; possibly TRBD2 for D (6 bases). The V gene lost 2 bases and the J gene lost 7 bases, with 21 bases spanning the gap. The CDR3 consists of 16 residues. The V gene's germline CDR1 is KGHSH and CDR2 LQKENI. CDR3 nucleotides: TGTGCCAGCTCACCAACCACGGGGACTCCCAAGGGAGAGCAGTACTTC. Protein: CASSPTTGTPKGEQYF.